This TCR beta chain appears in the sequencing data of a study of blood T cell repertoires in COVID-19. Study-wide background: The study drew acute and convalescent COVID-19 samples from the United States, Italy and Spain.

This CDR3 region has 18 residues. CDR1 and CDR2 from the germline V gene are SGHTS and YDEGEE. Germline trimming cut 1 base from V and 0 bases from J; bases unmatched to any gene: 8. This table comes from immunoSEQ multiplex PCR, and its TCRdb copy is limited to in-frame clones, with some not included. The sample includes roughly 80,000 clones, about 91% of them seen just once. This chain joins TRBV5-8 and TRBJ1-3; 9 positions agree with TRBD1. The clonotype comes from a woman of 80 years or more with acute or convalescent COVID-19. Sequenced input: peripheral blood. The CDR3 coding sequence is TGTGCCAGCAGCTTGAGGGCCGGGACAGGGAACTCTGGAAACACCATATATTTT. Translated: CASSLRAGTGNSGNTIYF.